What follows are 2 T cell receptor beta chains derived from one specimen sequenced in a study of graft-versus-host responses after intestinal transplantation. The table came from immunoSEQ multiplex PCR; TCRdb's copy has only in-frame clones and leaves some out. The sample contains about 120,000 clones, 90% to 95% of which appear only once. These TCRs' antigens remain unknown. This specimen consisted of unstimulated CD8+ T cells sorted from spleen or lymph node cells, obtained before intestinal transplant. These receptors all come from a human donor who received an intestinal transplant.

The V and J genes are TRBV6-5 and TRBJ1-4; 8 bases align to TRBD1. Looked up from germline, CDR1 is MNHEY and CDR2 is SVGAGI. This CDR3 spans 15 amino acids. The junction had 10 bases not matched to a gene; V was cut back by 7 bases and J by 6 bases. The CDR3 coding sequence is TGTGCCAGCACCGAACTAACAGGGGGGGATGAAAAACTGTTTTTT. Translating gives CASTELTGGDEKLFF.

This sequence joins TRBV10-2 and TRBJ2-1, with TRBD2 matching over 11 bases. Germline V lookup: CDR1 WSHSY, CDR2 SAAADI. This CDR3 has 14 amino acids. Trimming took 6 bases from V and 7 from J; bases not matched to a gene: 5. The CDR3 DNA follows: TGCGCCAGCAGAACTAGCGGGAGAATAAATGAGCAGTTCTTC. This codes for CASRTSGRINEQFF.